The present T cell receptor (beta chain) was sequenced within a study of cytomegalovirus exposure and HLA in healthy donors. The CDR3 covers 16 residues. J lost 6 bases, V lost 3 bases, and 10 bases had no gene match. The germline CDR1 and CDR2 sequences are PRHDT and FYEKMQ (reference sequence). The protocol was immunoSEQ multiplex PCR, while the TCRdb copy is restricted to in-frame clones and leaves out a portion. The repertoire has tens of thousands of clones, about nine tenths of them found once; the top ten carry roughly 1%. Donors were drawn from the approximately 120-subject validation cohort, separate from the roughly 670-subject first cohort. Note on this clone: Antigen unknown.

Study-level points and caveats: Cytomegalovirus-associated TCR beta chains were listed, numbering 164. Subsequent analysis revealed that first-cohort TCR clusters tended to co-occur in the 110 or so validation repertoires. The classifier reportedly diagnosed cytomegalovirus status with high sensitivity and specificity.

Sequencing used PBMCs. The chain couples TRBV13 to TRBJ2-3, with 9 bases lining up with TRBD2. This sequence was found in a man younger than 35 in good health and CMV-seronegative. CDR3 nucleotides: TGTGCCAGCAGCTTTATTGCGGGGGGGATGGTGGATACGCAGTATTTT. Residues: CASSFIAGGMVDTQYF.